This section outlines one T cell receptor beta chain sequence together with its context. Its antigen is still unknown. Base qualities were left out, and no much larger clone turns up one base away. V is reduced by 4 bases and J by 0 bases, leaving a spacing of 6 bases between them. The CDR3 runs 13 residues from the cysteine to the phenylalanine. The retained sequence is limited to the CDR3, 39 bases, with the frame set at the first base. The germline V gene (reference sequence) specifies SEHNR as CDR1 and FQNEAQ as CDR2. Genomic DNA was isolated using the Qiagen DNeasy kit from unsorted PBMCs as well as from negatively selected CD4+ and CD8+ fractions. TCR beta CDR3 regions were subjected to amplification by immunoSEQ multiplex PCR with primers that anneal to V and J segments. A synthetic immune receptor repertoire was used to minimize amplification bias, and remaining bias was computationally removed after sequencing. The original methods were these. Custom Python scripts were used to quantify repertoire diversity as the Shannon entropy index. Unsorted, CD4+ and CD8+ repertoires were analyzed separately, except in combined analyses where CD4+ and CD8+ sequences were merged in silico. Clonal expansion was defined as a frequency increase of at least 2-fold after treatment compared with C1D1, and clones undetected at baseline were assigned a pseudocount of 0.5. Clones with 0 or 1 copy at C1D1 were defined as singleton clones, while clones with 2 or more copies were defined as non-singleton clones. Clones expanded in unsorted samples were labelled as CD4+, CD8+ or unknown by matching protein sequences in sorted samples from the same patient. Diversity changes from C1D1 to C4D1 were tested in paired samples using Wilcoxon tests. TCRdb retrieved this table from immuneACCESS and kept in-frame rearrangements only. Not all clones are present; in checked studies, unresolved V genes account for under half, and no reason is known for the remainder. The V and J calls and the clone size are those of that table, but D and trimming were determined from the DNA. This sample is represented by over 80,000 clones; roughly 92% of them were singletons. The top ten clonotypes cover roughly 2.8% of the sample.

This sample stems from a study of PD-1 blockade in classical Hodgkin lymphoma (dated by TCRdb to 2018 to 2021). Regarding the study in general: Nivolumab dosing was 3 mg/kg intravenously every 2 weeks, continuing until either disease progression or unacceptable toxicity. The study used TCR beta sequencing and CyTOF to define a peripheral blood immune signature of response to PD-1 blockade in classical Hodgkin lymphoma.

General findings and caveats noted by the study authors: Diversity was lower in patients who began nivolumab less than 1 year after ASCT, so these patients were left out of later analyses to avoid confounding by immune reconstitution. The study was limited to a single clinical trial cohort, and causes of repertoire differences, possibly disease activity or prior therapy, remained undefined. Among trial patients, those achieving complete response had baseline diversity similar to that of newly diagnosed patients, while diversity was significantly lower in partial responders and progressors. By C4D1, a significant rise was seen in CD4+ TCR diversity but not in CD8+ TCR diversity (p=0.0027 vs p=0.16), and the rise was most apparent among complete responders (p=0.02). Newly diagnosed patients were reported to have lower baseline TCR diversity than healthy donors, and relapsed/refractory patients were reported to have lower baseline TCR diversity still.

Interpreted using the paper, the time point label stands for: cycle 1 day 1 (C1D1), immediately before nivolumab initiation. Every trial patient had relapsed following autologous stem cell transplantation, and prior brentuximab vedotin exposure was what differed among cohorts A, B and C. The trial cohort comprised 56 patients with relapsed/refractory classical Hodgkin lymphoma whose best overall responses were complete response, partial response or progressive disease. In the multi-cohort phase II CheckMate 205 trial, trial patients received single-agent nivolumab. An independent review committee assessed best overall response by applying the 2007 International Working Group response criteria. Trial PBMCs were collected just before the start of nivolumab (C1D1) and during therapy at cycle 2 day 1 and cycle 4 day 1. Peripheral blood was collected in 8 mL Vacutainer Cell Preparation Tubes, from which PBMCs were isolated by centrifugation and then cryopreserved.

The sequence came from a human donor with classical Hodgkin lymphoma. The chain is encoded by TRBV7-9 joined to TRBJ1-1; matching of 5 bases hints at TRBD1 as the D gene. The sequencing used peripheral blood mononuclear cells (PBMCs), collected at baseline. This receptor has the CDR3 CASSWGLNTEAFF. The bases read TGTGCCAGCAGCTGGGGGTTGAACACTGAAGCTTTCTTT.